This T cell receptor (beta chain) was recorded in a study of OX40 agonist ivuxolimab in advanced cancers. The overall study: Patients assigned to dose escalation were diagnosed with hepatocellular carcinoma, melanoma, renal cell or head and neck cancer. It was permissible to have had prior anti-PD-1, anti-PD-L1 or anti-CTLA-4 therapy, and around 40% had some. Notes on the study in general: Antigen specificity was not determined for the expanded peripheral T cells.

Assay used: immunoSEQ multiplex PCR; TCRdb lists only in-frame clones, some missing. Among under 95,000 clones, approximately 86% were seen once, and the ten largest hold about 1.3%. CDR3 length: 12 residues. Germline V gives CDR1 MDHEN, CDR2 SYDVKM. V shed 6 bases and J shed 7 bases, with 9 bases lying between them. Regarding this clone: What it binds is unknown.

This TCR came from an adult with an advanced solid tumor such as melanoma, head and neck, liver or kidney cancer. The sample in question was CD4+ or CD8+ T cells sorted from blood, obtained in a trial of the OX40 agonist ivuxolimab. The chain has TRBV28 and TRBJ2-2, with D hard to call. CDR3 residues: CASRLQGGELFF. As DNA, the CDR3 is TGTGCCAGCAGGTTACAAGGCGGGGAGCTGTTTTTT.